The 21 T cell receptor beta chains listed next were all sequenced from one sample in a study of blood T cell repertoires in COVID-19. Sequencing was performed with immunoSEQ multiplex PCR; in TCRdb, only in-frame clones are kept and a portion is missing. Counted here are 71,000 or so clones, about 79% occurring once; the ten biggest clones make up 28%. Material: peripheral blood. Every receptor here comes from a man between 65 and 85 years old with acute or convalescent COVID-19.

This clone was seen a handful of times. This chain uses TRBV27 with TRBJ2-7; D is uncertain. The CDR3 has 15 residues. Germline CDR1 reads MNHEY; CDR2 reads SMNVEV (reference sequence). The germline V and J ends were trimmed by 5 bases and 0 bases, with 14 bases remaining between them. The DNA of the CDR3 is TGTGCCAGCAGTCCCCTCCACTCTAGCTCCTACGAGCAGTACTTC. It specifies CASSPLHSSSYEQYF.

This clone came up once. V and J are TRBV14 and TRBJ2-2, with D unresolved. Trimming pared 4 bases from V and 5 bases from J, leaving 17 bases between. Germline CDR1 is SGHDN and CDR2 is FVKESK. The CDR3 loop spans 16 amino acids. CDR3 in amino acids: CASSRIGDSRTGELFF. The CDR3 region has the DNA TGTGCCAGCAGCCGTATTGGAGACTCGAGGACCGGGGAGCTGTTTTTT. Full variable domain (remainder filled in from reference TRBV14 and TRBJ2-2): EAGVTQFPSHSVIEKGQTVTLRCDPISGHDNLYWYRRVMGKEIKFLLHFVKESKQDESGMPNNRFLAERTGGTYSTLKVQPAELEDSGVYFCASSRIGDSRTGELFFGEGSRLTVL.

Remarks on this clone: This same CDR3 is encoded by further DNA sequences in the sample. V gene TRBV5-1 combines with J gene TRBJ2-7; TRBD2 might be the D (5 bases). The length of the CDR3 is 14 residues. V shed 0 bases and J shed 1 base, with 8 bases lying between them. CDR1 and CDR2 (germline): SGHRS, YFSETQ. The CDR3 bases are TGCGCCAGCAGCTTGGGACTAAGTTCCTACGAGCAGTACTTC. Amino acids: CASSLGLSSYEQYF.

This clone turned up a few times. The V and J genes are TRBV5-6 and TRBJ2-4, with D perhaps matching TRBD2 (5 bases). The length of the CDR3 is 17 residues. Germline V gene lookup returns CDR1 SGHDT and CDR2 YYEEEE. V was shortened by 0 bases and J by 3 bases, with 16 bases between the two germline ends. The CDR3 sequence: CASSLGLANYGKNIQYF. The CDR3, as DNA: TGTGCCAGCAGCTTGGGCCTAGCAAATTATGGCAAAAACATTCAGTACTTC.

This sequence joins TRBV6-4 and TRBJ2-2; D might be TRBD2 (5 bases). This CDR3 spans 14 amino acids. With 3 bases removed from V and 5 bases from J, the gap between germline ends came to 10 bases. Germline-derived CDR1 and CDR2 are MRHNA and SNTAGT. CDR3 bases: TGTGCCAGCAGTGAGGAGGTTGGGACCGGGGAGCTGTTTTTT. The encoded protein is CASSEEVGTGELFF.

The J gene is TRBJ1-5, the V gene TRBV27; TRBD1 matches at 7 bases. This CDR3 is 15 amino acids long. Germline lookup yields CDR1 MNHEY and CDR2 SMNVEV (reference sequence). The V and J ends lost 1 base and 3 bases, in that order; junction bases with no gene match: 3. CDR3: CASSLYGQVNQPQHF. The CDR3 DNA reads as TGTGCCAGCAGTTTATACGGACAGGTCAATCAGCCCCAGCATTTT.

The table lists this clone with a count of one. The germline gene is not matched at one end of the junction; a read error may be the cause. The chain carries TRBV30 and TRBJ1-1; D is unresolved. This CDR3 is 14 amino acids long. Per germline, CDR1 GTSNPN and CDR2 SVGIG (reference sequence). The CDR3 DNA reads TGTGCCCGGAGTGATTTCGGGGAGGGCACTGAAGCTTTCTTT. This gives the protein CARSDFGEGTEAFF.

This rearrangement joins TRBV25-1 to TRBJ2-3; no firm D call. Germline CDR1 reads MGHDK; CDR2 reads SYGVNS. This CDR3 contains 13 residues. Trimming shortened V by 3 bases and J by 0 bases, and 4 bases separated the two germline ends. Here the CDR3 reads CASSDSSTDTQYF. CDR3 nucleotides: TGTGCCAGCAGTGACTCTAGCACAGATACGCAGTATTTT. Drawing the rest from reference TRBV25-1 and TRBJ2-3, the complete variable domain is EADIYQTPRYLVIGTGKKITLECSQTMGHDKMYWYQQDPGMELHLIHYSYGVNSTEKGDLSSESTVSRIRTEHFPLTLESARPSHTSQYLCASSDSSTDTQYFGPGTRLTVL.

The V and J genes are TRBV2 and TRBJ1-2; D may be TRBD1 (6 bases). Germline V gives CDR1 SNHLY, CDR2 FYNNEI. V shed 3 bases and J shed 7 bases, with 15 bases lying between them. This CDR3 is 14 amino acids long. The CDR3 DNA reads as TGTGCCAGCAGTGATAGACCAGGGGCTAGTGGCTACACCTTC. Translated, it gives CASSDRPGASGYTF.

The chain uses TRBV19 and TRBJ2-7; no definite D call. The V end was cut by 1 base, the J end by 0 bases, with 10 bases between. The CDR3 runs 15 residues. Germline V gene data show CDR1 as LNHDA and CDR2 as SQIVND (reference sequence). This CDR3 is CASSIVARSSYEQYF. For the CDR3, the DNA is TGTGCCAGTAGTATAGTGGCCCGGAGCTCCTACGAGCAGTACTTC.

This chain joins TRBV19 and TRBJ2-4; no definite D call. The CDR3 length is 13 residues. The V end lost 4 bases, the J end lost 7 bases, and 11 bases lay between the germline ends. From germline, CDR1 is LNHDA and CDR2 SQIVND (reference sequence). The chain's CDR3 is CASSTNSDNIQYF. CDR3 in DNA: TGTGCCAGTAGTACCAATAGTGATAACATTCAGTACTTC.

The chain employs TRBV7-6 and TRBJ2-6, with 11 positions matching TRBD1. The CDR3 length is 17 residues. The germline V gene encodes CDR1 SGHVS and CDR2 FNYEAQ. Unmatched junction bases numbered 1, after V lost 1 base and J lost 2 bases. CDR3 in amino acids: CASSLGDRGAGANVLTF. The CDR3 DNA sequence: TGTGCCAGCAGCTTAGGGGACAGGGGGGCTGGGGCCAACGTCCTGACTTTC.

This chain connects TRBV7-3 to TRBJ2-3; D unresolved. The V end was cut by 4 bases, the J end by 6 bases, with 8 bases between. CDR1 SGHTA and CDR2 FQGTGA come from the germline V gene. CDR3 size: 12 residues. In DNA, the CDR3 is TGTGCCAGCAGCTCCGCTGGCGATACGCAGTATTTT. Protein sequence: CASSSAGDTQYF. Based on the CDR3 plus reference TRBV7-3 and TRBJ2-3, the full variable domain is GAGVSQTPSNKVTEKGKYVELRCDPISGHTALYWYRQSLGQGPEFLIYFQGTGAADDSGLPNDRFFAVRPEGSVSTLKIQRTERGDSAVYLCASSSAGDTQYFGPGTRLTVL.

The chain combines TRBV6-4 with TRBJ1-1; no firm D call. The CDR3 contains 13 residues. CDR1 MRHNA and CDR2 SNTAGT come from the germline V gene. Trimming took 6 bases from V and 1 from J, leaving 9 bases between them. The chain's CDR3 is CASSLNGNTEAFF. As DNA, the CDR3 is TGTGCCAGCAGCCTGAACGGGAACACTGAAGCTTTCTTT.

This clone was counted once. This chain uses TRBV9 with TRBJ2-1, with 13 nucleotides matching TRBD2. V was clipped by 2 bases and J by 6 bases; unmatched bases: 8. This CDR3 comprises 17 residues. Germline CDR1 reads SGDLS; CDR2 reads YYNGEE. DNA of the CDR3: TGTGCCAGCAGCGTGGCCCCCGGACTAGCGGGAGTCAATGAGCAGTTCTTC. Residues: CASSVAPGLAGVNEQFF.

This clone was seen a few times. This rearrangement joins TRBV6-5 to TRBJ1-2; D not certain. V lost 10 bases to trimming and J lost 5 bases, with 11 bases between them. The CDR3 runs to 11 residues. Per the germline V gene, CDR1 is MNHEY and CDR2 is SVGAGI. This CDR3 reads CAIYPGYGYTF. The CDR3 nucleotides read TGTGCCATCTACCCTGGTTATGGCTACACCTTC.

V gene TRBV6-1 combines with J gene TRBJ1-2; tentative D call: TRBD1 (6 bases). The CDR3 is 15 amino acids. The V end was cut by 2 bases, the J end by 7 bases, with 17 bases between. Germline V CDR1 and CDR2: MNHNS, SASEGT. CDR3: CASSEQGRGPVGYTF. The CDR3 bases are TGTGCCAGCAGTGAACAAGGCAGGGGTCCGGTTGGCTACACCTTC.

The CDR3, as DNA: TGTGCCAGCATCTTTACGTGGGGAGCTGGAAACACCATATATTTT. Protein: CASIFTWGAGNTIYF. The chain combines TRBV6-5 with TRBJ1-3; the D is unclear. Germline V lookup: CDR1 MNHEY, CDR2 SVGAGI. V lost 7 bases, J lost 2 bases, and 15 bases lay in between. The CDR3 is 15 amino acids.

The sample holds one count of this clone. J is TRBJ2-7 and V is TRBV24-1; maybe TRBD1 (6 bases). CDR3 size: 12 residues. V gave up 3 bases and J gave up 6 bases, with 8 bases separating them. Germline V gene data show CDR1 as KGHDR and CDR2 as SFDVKD. Here the CDR3 DNA reads TGTGCCACCAGTGATAGGGACACCGAGCAGTACTTC. This encodes CATSDRDTEQYF.

This clone was recorded once. The chain links TRBV10-1 to TRBJ1-1; maybe TRBD1 (5 bases). The CDR3 has 15 amino acids. V dropped 1 base and J dropped 4 bases, with 13 bases sitting between them. Germline V gene data show CDR1 as WNHNN and CDR2 as SYGVQD (reference sequence). The CDR3 bases are TGCGCCAGCAGTGAGTGGGGCTATGGGGTCACTGAAGCTTTCTTT. It specifies CASSEWGYGVTEAFF.

This clone was counted only a few times. The chain employs TRBV6-5 and TRBJ1-1; possible D gene TRBD1, 6 bases. The CDR3 consists of 14 residues. Germline loops: CDR1 MNHEY, CDR2 SVGAGI. V was clipped by 6 bases and J by 5 bases, with 16 bases between them. The CDR3 coding sequence is TGTGCCAGCAGCGAGGGGGGAGGGTTAACTGAAGCTTTCTTT. It translates to CASSEGGGLTEAFF.